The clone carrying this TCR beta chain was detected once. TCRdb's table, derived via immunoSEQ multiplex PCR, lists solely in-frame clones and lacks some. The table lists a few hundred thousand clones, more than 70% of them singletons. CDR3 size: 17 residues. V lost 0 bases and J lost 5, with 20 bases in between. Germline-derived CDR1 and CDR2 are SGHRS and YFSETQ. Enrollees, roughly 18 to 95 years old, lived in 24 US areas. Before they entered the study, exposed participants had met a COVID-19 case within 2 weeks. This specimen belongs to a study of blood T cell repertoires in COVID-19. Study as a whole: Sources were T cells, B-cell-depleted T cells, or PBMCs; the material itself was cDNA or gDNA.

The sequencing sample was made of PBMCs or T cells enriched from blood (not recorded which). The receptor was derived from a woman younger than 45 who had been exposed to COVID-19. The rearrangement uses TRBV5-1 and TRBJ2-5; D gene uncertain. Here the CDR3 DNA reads TGCGCCAGCAGCTTGGGACGCCTCGCCAGCGCTTCCGAGACCCAGTACTTC. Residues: CASSLGRLASASETQYF. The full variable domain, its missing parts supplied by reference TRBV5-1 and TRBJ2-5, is KAGVTQTPRYLIKTRGQQVTLSCSPISGHRSVSWYQQTPGQGLQFLFEYFSETQRNKGNFPGRFSGRQFSNSRSEMNVSTLELGDSALYLCASSLGRLASASETQYFGPGTRLLVL.